The 14 T cell receptor beta chains reported below all come from one sample, sequenced in a study of brain T cells in children with intractable seizures. This sample's time point: blood from clinic visit 5 months post-surgery; TSC patient then seizure free. The protocol was immunoSEQ multiplex PCR, while the TCRdb copy is restricted to in-frame clones and leaves out a portion. The data contain hundreds of thousands of clones, over 90% of them seen just once; the ten biggest clones take up 5.7%. The input for sequencing was peripheral blood, taken about 5 months after surgery. These receptor sequences come from a boy in the first two years of life with tuberous sclerosis and intractable seizures.

The chain carries TRBV6-4 and TRBJ2-3, with a tentative D call TRBD1 (5 bases). Trimming removed 10 bases from V and 2 bases from J, with 25 bases in between. CDR1 is MRHNA, CDR2 SNTAGT, per germline. This CDR3 contains 17 residues. The CDR3 sequence: CATSFGALGKTTDTQYF. Written as DNA, the CDR3 is TGTGCCACCTCCTTTGGGGCTCTGGGTAAAACCACAGATACGCAGTATTTT.

This chain's CDR3 is CATSDLPSGGAYF. In DNA, the CDR3 is TGTGCCACCAGTGATCTGCCAAGCGGGGGGGCTTACTTC. The gene calls are TRBV24-1 and TRBJ2-5, with 10 bases fitting TRBD2. The CDR3 contains 13 residues. The J segment lost 14 bases and the V segment lost 3 bases, leaving 8 bases of the junction unmatched. Germline V CDR1 and CDR2: KGHDR, SFDVKD.

The chain recombines TRBV21-1 with TRBJ1-5. TRBV21-1 is shown as a pseudogene. CDR3 length equals 16 residues. The DNA for the CDR3 is TGTGCCAGCAGCAAAGATAGCGGGAGGGGTGGTCAGCCCCAGCATTTT. Translating it yields CASSKDSGRGGQPQHF.

Only one count was recorded for this clone. The rearrangement uses TRBV5-1 and TRBJ2-7; tentatively, D is TRBD1 or TRBD2 (5 bases each). The germline V and J ends were trimmed by 3 bases and 4 bases, with 20 bases remaining between them. This CDR3 comprises 16 residues. Germline V lookup: CDR1 SGHRS, CDR2 YFSETQ. CDR3 in DNA: TGCGCCAGCAGCTACCACGGGACCCTCGTAAAGTACGAGCAGTACTTC. It translates to CASSYHGTLVKYEQYF. Full variable domain (outside the CDR3, taken from reference TRBV5-1 and TRBJ2-7): KAGVTQTPRYLIKTRGQQVTLSCSPISGHRSVSWYQQTPGQGLQFLFEYFSETQRNKGNFPGRFSGRQFSNSRSEMNVSTLELGDSALYLCASSYHGTLVKYEQYFGPGTRLTVT.

V is TRBV28 and J is TRBJ1-3; perhaps TRBD1 as D (6 bases). Germline CDR1 reads MDHEN; CDR2 reads SYDVKM. The CDR3 spans 13 residues. Trimming took 7 bases from V and 8 from J, leaving 15 bases between them. This CDR3 reads CASKGDLDYTIYF. The CDR3 DNA reads as TGTGCCAGCAAGGGGGACCTCGACTACACCATATATTTT. Full variable domain (rest looked up from reference TRBV28 and TRBJ1-3): DVKVTQSSRYLVKRTGEKVFLECVQDMDHENMFWYRQDPGLGLRLIYFSYDVKMKEKGDIPEGYSVSREKKERFSLILESASTNQTSMYLCASKGDLDYTIYFGEGSWLTVV.

The V and J genes are TRBV28 and TRBJ2-7; D not resolved. This CDR3 has 13 amino acids. Germline CDR1 MDHEN, CDR2 SYDVKM. Trimming took 1 base from V and 2 from J, leaving 6 bases between them. The CDR3 DNA follows: TGTGCCAGCAGTTTATATACAGCCTACGAGCAGTACTTC. Its translation: CASSLYTAYEQYF.

The chain employs TRBV7-3 and TRBJ2-3, with no clear D. The germline V gene has CDR1 SGHTA and CDR2 FQGTGA. V dropped 2 bases and J dropped 4 bases, with 7 bases sitting between them. CDR3 length: 13 amino acids. The CDR3 nucleotides are TGTGCCAGCAGCTTAGGGCTACCAGATACGCAGTATTTT. This codes for CASSLGLPDTQYF.

The chain carries TRBV7-3 and TRBJ1-2, with D perhaps matching TRBD1 (5 bases). Germline lookup yields CDR1 SGHTA and CDR2 FQGTGA. CDR3 length: 13 amino acids. Trimming removed 1 base at V and 6 bases at J, with 9 bases between. The CDR3 region has the DNA TGTGCCAGCAGCTTAAGGGACGGGGATGGCTACACCTTC. This gives the protein CASSLRDGDGYTF.

The genes are TRBV3-1 (or the pseudogene TRBV3-2) and TRBJ2-7; TRBD1 agrees at 9 bases. The CDR3 is 14 residues long. The V gene's germline CDR1 is LGHDT and CDR2 YNNKEL (reference sequence). Trimming at V came to 4 bases and at J to 1 base, leaving 2 bases not matched to a gene. The CDR3 DNA reads as TGTGCCAGCAGCCCCGACAGGGGGTCCTACGAGCAGTACTTC. It codes for CASSPDRGSYEQYF.

The chain links TRBV3-1 (or the pseudogene TRBV3-2) to TRBJ1-1; the match to TRBD1 covers 7 bases. CDR1 and CDR2 (germline): LGHDT, YNNKEL (reference sequence). The CDR3 spans 17 residues. The V and J ends lost 2 bases and 0 bases, in that order; junction bases with no gene match: 9. CDR3 bases: TGTGCCAGCAGCCAAATTCACAGGGGCGGGATGAACACTGAAGCTTTCTTT. Translation gives CASSQIHRGGMNTEAFF.

J is TRBJ2-7 and V is TRBV6-5; D is unclear. Germline values: CDR1 MNHEY, CDR2 SVGAGI. The length of the CDR3 is 15 residues. Trimming removed 2 bases from V and 1 base from J, with 12 bases in between. CDR3 bases: TGTGCCAGCAGTTACGGGCCAAGGTTGTCCTACGAGCAGTACTTC. This translates into CASSYGPRLSYEQYF.

The V and J genes are TRBV30 and TRBJ1-2, with 8 bases aligning to TRBD1. V lost 5 bases and J lost 1; bases outside the gene matches: 6. This CDR3 has 14 residues. Germline assignment: CDR1 GTSNPN and CDR2 SVGIG (reference sequence). CDR3 protein: CAWAWDRRNYGYTF. DNA of the CDR3: TGTGCCTGGGCCTGGGACAGGCGTAACTATGGCTACACCTTC.

In its sample, this clone was seen once. The chain is built from TRBV19 and TRBJ2-2; tentatively, D is TRBD1 (6 bases). Trimming stripped 8 bases from V and 0 bases from J, with 10 bases between. Germline-derived CDR1 and CDR2 are LNHDA and SQIVND (reference sequence). The CDR3 is 14 amino acids. CDR3 nucleotides: TGTGCCAGTCAGGACAGCCCGAACACCGGGGAGCTGTTTTTT. It is translated as CASQDSPNTGELFF.

This sequence joins TRBV12-3 or TRBV12-4 and TRBJ2-7; a possible D gene is TRBD2 (5 bases). The germline V and J ends were trimmed by 1 base and 9 bases, with 10 bases remaining between them. The CDR3 has 12 amino acids. Here the CDR3 DNA reads TGTGCCAGCAGTTTAGGCGCAGCGGTGCAGTACTTC. Translating it yields CASSLGAAVQYF.